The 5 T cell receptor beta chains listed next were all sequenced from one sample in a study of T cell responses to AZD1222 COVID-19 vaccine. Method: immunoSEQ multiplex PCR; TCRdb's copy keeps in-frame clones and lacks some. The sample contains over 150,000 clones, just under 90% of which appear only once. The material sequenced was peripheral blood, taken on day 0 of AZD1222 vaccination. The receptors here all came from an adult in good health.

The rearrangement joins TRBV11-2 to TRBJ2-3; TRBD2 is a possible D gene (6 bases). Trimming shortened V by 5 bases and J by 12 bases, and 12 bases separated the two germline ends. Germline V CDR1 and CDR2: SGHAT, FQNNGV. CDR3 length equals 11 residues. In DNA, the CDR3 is TGTGCCAGCAGCCGGGGACTTCCCCAGTATTTT. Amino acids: CASSRGLPQYF.

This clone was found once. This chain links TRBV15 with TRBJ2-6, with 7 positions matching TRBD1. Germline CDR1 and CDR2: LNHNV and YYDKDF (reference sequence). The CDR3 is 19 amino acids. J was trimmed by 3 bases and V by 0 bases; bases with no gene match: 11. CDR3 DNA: TGTGCCACCAGCAGAGAGGGCGGCAGGGGGTTAGGTGGGGCCAACGTCCTGACTTTC. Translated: CATSREGGRGLGGANVLTF. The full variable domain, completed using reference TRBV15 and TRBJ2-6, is DAMVIQNPRYQVTQFGKPVTLSCSQTLNHNVMYWYQQKSSQAPKLLFHYYDKDFNNEADTPDNFQSRRPNTSFCFLDIRSPGLGDTAMYLCATSREGGRGLGGANVLTFGAGSRLTVL.

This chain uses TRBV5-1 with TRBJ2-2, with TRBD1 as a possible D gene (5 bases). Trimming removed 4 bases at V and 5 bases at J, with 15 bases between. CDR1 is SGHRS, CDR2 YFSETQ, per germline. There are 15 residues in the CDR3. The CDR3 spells CASSLDRTTTGELFF. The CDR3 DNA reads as TGCGCCAGCAGCCTCGACCGGACAACAACCGGGGAGCTGTTTTTT.

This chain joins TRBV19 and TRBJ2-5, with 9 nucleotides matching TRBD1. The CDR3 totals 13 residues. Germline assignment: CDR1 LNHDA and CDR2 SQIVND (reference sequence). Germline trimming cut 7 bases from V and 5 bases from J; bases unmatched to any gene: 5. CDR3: CASTTQGAETQYF. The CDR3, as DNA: TGTGCCAGTACCACACAGGGGGCTGAGACCCAGTACTTC.

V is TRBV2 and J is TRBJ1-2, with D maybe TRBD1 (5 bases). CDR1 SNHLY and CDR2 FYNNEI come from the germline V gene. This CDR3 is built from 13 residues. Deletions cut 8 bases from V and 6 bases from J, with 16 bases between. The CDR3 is CASAGIDRHGYTF. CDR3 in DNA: TGTGCCAGCGCAGGGATAGATAGACATGGCTACACCTTC. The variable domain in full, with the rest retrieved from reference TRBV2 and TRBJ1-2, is EPEVTQTPSHQVTQMGQEVILRCVPISNHLYFYWYRQILGQKVEFLVSFYNNEISEKSEIFDDQFSVERPDGSNFTLKIRSTKLEDSAMYFCASAGIDRHGYTFGSGTRLTVV.